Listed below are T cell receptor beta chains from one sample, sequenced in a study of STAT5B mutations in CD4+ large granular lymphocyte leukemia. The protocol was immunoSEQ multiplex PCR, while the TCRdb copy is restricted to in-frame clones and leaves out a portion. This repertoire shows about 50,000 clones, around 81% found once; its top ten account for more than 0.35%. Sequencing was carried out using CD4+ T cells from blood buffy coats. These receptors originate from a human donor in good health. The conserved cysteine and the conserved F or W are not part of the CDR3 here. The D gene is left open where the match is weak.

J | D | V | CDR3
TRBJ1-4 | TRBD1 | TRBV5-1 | ASTPMGGGFEKLF
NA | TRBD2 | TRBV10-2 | ASSPELARVFEQY
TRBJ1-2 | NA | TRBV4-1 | ASSQPSPGNDYGYT
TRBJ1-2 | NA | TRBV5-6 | ASSRRTERGYGYT
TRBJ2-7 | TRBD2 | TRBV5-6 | ASSRTLAGTILYEQY
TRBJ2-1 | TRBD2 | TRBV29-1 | SVGRDYLPNEQF
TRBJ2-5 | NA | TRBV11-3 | ASSQGRETQY
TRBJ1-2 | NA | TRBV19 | ASSIDKDLYGYT
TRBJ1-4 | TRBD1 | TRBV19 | ASSWDRATEKLF
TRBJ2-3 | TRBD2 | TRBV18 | ASSPLRREGPTDTQY
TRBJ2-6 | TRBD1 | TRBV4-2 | ASSQSGGGGANVLT
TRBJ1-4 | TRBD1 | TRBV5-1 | ASSPRQGDEKLF
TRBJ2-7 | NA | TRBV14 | ASSQDRIQSQEY
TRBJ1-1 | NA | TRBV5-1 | ASTEGSMNTEAF
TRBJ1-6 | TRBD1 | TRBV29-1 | SVRQGQDSPLH
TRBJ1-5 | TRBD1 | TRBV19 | ASLNRDRGYSNQPQH
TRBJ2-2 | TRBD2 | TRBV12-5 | ASGLDGGAQVF
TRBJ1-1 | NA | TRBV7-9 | ASSLVVGLNTEAF
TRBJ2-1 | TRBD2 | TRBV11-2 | ASEGGTSGGALDEQF
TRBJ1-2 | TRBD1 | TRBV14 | ASSVRQGVNYGYT
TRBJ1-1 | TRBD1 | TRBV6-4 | ASSEQGGVTEAF
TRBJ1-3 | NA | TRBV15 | ATSRSPWDTIY
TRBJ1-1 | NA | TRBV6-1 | ASMRRAGTEAF
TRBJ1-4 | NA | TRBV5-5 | ASSLDATNEKLF
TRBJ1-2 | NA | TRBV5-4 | ASSLGVRGYGYT
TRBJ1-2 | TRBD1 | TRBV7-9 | ASSRRDRVEGYT
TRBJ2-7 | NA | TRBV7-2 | ASSLVYHEQY
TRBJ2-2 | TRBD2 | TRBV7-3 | ASSAKRLAEKNTGELF
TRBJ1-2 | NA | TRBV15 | ATSRAQGYGYT
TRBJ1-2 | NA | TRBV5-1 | ASKETDVANYGYT
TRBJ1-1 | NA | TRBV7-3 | ASSLVNTEAF
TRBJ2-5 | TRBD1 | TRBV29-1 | SVDRDRVRGETQY
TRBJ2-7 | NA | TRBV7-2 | ASSPRAGNEQY
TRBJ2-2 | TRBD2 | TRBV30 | AWSEGLAGSNTGELF
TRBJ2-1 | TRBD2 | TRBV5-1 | ASSLGVAGNNEQF
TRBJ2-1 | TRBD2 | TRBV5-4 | ASSFWGAGGGDEQF
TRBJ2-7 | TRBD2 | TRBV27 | APGTSGRCSYEQY
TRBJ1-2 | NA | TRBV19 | ASSPRENYGYT
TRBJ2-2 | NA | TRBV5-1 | ASSSRPDTGELF
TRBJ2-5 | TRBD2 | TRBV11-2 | ASSLEAGGPVSQY
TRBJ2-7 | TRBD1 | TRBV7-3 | ASSSGTGSFYEQY
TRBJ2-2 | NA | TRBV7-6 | ASSLRQGGTGELF